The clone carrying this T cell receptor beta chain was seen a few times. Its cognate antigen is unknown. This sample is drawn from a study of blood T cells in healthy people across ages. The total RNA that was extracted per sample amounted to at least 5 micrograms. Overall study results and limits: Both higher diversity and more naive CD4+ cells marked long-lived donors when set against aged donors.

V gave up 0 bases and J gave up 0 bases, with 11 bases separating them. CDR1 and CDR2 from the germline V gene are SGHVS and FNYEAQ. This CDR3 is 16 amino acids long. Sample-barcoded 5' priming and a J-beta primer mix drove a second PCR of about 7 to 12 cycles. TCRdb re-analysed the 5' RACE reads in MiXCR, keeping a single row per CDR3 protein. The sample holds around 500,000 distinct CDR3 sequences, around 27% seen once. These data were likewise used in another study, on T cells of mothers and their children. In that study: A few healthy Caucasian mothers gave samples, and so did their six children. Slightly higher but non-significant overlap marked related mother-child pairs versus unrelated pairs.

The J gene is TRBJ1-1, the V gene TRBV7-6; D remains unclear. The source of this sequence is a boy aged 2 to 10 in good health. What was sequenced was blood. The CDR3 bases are TGTGCCAGCAGCTTAGCGCAGAACACCTTGAACACTGAAGCTTTCTTT. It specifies CASSLAQNTLNTEAFF.